A single T cell receptor (beta chain) is shown here with its context. The antigen is unknown. From germline, CDR1 is SGHRS and CDR2 YFSETQ. V dropped 4 bases and J dropped 4; count of bases not matched to a gene: 4. CDR3 length equals 14 residues. Primers: 60 Vbeta forward and 13 Jbeta reverse. Libraries were prepared by immunoSEQ multiplex PCR; TCRdb keeps only in-frame clonotypes and omits some of them. The sample holds 99,000 or so clones, 65% to 80% seen once. These data come from a study of cytomegalovirus exposure and HLA in healthy donors. Study results and caveats: Many donors shared some public TCRs, even though most TCR sequences were rare. In a later analysis, across HLA loci, associated TCR counts were highest for DRB1, lowest for HLA-C.

The sample taken for sequencing was PBMCs. The TCR sequence derives from a male donor in good health and CMV-seronegative. This rearrangement joins TRBV5-1 to TRBJ2-7, with 11 bases matching TRBD1. CDR3 region: CASSIGQGAYEQYF. CDR3 bases: TGCGCCAGCAGCATTGGACAGGGGGCGTACGAGCAGTACTTC. Variable domain in full (rest from reference TRBV5-1 and TRBJ2-7): KAGVTQTPRYLIKTRGQQVTLSCSPISGHRSVSWYQQTPGQGLQFLFEYFSETQRNKGNFPGRFSGRQFSNSRSEMNVSTLELGDSALYLCASSIGQGAYEQYFGPGTRLTVT.